This T cell receptor (beta chain) appears in the sequencing data of a study of T-cell reconstitution after alpha-beta-depleted transplantation in children. Points from the study as a whole: Surviving recipient T cells and intrathymic progenitors accounted for some patients' high TCRbeta diversity at day 60. Several hundred graft clones that had expanded were reportedly the source of alpha-beta T cells about two months after transplant. Newly made T cells mostly supplied T-cell counts and diversity one year after transplant.

This CDR3 has 15 amino acids. Germline V gene lookup returns CDR1 SEHNR and CDR2 FQNEAQ (reference sequence). Trimming removed 2 bases from V and 3 bases from J; junction bases left unmatched: 4. As to this clonotype: The antigen is not known.

Unique molecular identifiers were incorporated into the prepared TCRbeta library. TCRdb re-called the PCR reads with MiXCR, one entry per CDR3 protein. The sample consists of fewer than 750,000 distinct CDR3 sequences, 25% to 30% of them appearing once. The source was PBMCs, collected before TCRalphabeta/CD19-depleted stem cell transplant. This clonotype was obtained from a boy under two years old with Wiskott-Aldrich syndrome, due to receive a stem cell transplant. This chain uses TRBV7-9 with TRBJ2-7; TRBD2 aligns across 10 bases. CDR3 in amino acids: CASSLSASGSYEQYF. For the CDR3, the DNA is TGTGCCAGCAGCTTATCGGCTAGCGGGAGCTACGAGCAGTACTTC.